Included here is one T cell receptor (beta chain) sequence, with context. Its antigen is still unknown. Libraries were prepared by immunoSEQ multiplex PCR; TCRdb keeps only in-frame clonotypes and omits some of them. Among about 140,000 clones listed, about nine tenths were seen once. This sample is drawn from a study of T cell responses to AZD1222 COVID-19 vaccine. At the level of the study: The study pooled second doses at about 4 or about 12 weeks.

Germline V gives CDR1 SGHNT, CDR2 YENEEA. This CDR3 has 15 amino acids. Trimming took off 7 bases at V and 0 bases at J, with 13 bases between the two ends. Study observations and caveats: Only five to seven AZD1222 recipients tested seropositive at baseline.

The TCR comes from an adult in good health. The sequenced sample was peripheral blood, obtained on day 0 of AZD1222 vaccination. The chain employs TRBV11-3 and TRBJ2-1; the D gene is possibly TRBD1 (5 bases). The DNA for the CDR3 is TGTGCCAGCACCAAAGGGGCAAACTCCTACAATGAGCAGTTCTTC. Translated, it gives CASTKGANSYNEQFF. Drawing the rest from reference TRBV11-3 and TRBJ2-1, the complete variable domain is EAGVVQSPRYKIIEKKQPVAFWCNPISGHNTLYWYLQNLGQGPELLIRYENEEAVDDSQLPKDRFSAERLKGVDSTLKIQPAELGDSAVYLCASTKGANSYNEQFFGPGTRLTVL.